What follows are 29 T cell receptor beta chains derived from one specimen sequenced in a study of CD8 T cells in Susac syndrome. Random hexamers served to reverse transcribe roughly 0.45 to 1 ug RNA. TCRdb reanalysed the immunoSEQ multiplex PCR reads using MiXCR and keeps one entry per CDR3 protein. There are 200,000 or so distinct CDR3 sequences in the sample; approximately 95% occur only once, and about 0.15% lies in the top ten. Sequenced: CD8+ T cells from PBMCs. The receptors here all came from a human donor with Susac syndrome.

The chain has TRBV12-5 and TRBJ1-1, with D perhaps TRBD1 (6 bases). Trimming removed 7 bases from V and 6 bases from J, with 12 bases in between. CDR3 length: 12 amino acids. Germline assignment: CDR1 LGHNT and CDR2 FRNRAP. The CDR3 loop reads CASVEGGSEAFF. The CDR3 bases are TGTGCTAGTGTTGAAGGGGGATCTGAAGCTTTCTTT.

The chain employs TRBV6-5 and TRBJ2-3; D is ambiguous. Germline CDR1 and CDR2: MNHEY and SVGAGI. V was shortened by 2 bases and J by 2 bases, with 8 bases between the two germline ends. The CDR3 spans 14 residues. The CDR3 is CASSYGRTTDTQYF. The CDR3 DNA sequence: TGTGCCAGCAGTTACGGGCGGACCACAGATACGCAGTATTTT.

The chain joins TRBV7-8 to TRBJ2-3; D unresolved. CDR1 SGHVS and CDR2 FQNEAQ come from the germline V gene. The CDR3 loop spans 12 amino acids. With 3 bases removed from V and 5 bases from J, the gap between germline ends came to 6 bases. The CDR3 region has the DNA TGTGCCAGCAGCTTCGAAGGAGATACGCAGTATTTT. This codes for CASSFEGDTQYF.

This chain uses TRBV7-9 with TRBJ2-5, with D possibly being TRBD1 or TRBD2 (5 bases each). The ends were cut back, 1 base at V and 5 bases at J, with 11 bases in the middle. CDR1 is SEHNR, CDR2 FQNEAQ, per germline (reference sequence). The CDR3 contains 14 residues. The CDR3, as DNA: TGTGCCAGCAGCTTAGATGGGGGAATGGAGACCCAGTACTTC. Translated, it gives CASSLDGGMETQYF.

This sequence joins TRBV29-1 and TRBJ2-3; possibly TRBD1 or TRBD2 for D (5 bases each). Germline values: CDR1 SQVTM, CDR2 ANQGSEA. This CDR3 is built from 14 residues. Trimming left V 7 bases short and J 2 bases short, with 16 bases between. The chain's CDR3 is CSAGTTLDTDTQYF. As DNA, the CDR3 is TGCAGCGCCGGGACCACCCTTGACACAGATACGCAGTATTTT.

This chain uses TRBV5-1 with TRBJ2-7; tentatively, D is TRBD1 (6 bases). The length of the CDR3 is 15 residues. V lost 0 bases and J 0 bases, leaving 10 bases between the germline ends. Germline CDR1 reads SGHRS; CDR2 reads YFSETQ. DNA for the CDR3: TGCGCCAGCAGCTTGGGGACAGCAAGCTCCTACGAGCAGTACTTC. It specifies CASSLGTASSYEQYF.

The rearrangement links TRBV2 to TRBJ2-7, with D perhaps TRBD1 or TRBD2 (5 bases each). Germline-derived CDR1 and CDR2 are SNHLY and FYNNEI. CDR3 length equals 12 residues. Trimming shortened V by 6 bases and J by 3 bases, and 9 bases separated the two germline ends. This CDR3 is CASSGTLYEQYF. The CDR3 bases are TGTGCCAGCAGCGGGACCCTCTACGAGCAGTACTTC.

This clonotype showed up just once. The V gene is TRBV9, the J gene TRBJ2-2; TRBD2 might be the D (6 bases). There are 16 residues in the CDR3. Trimming shortened V by 4 bases and J by 0 bases, and 13 bases separated the two germline ends. CDR1 and CDR2 (germline): SGDLS, YYNGEE. CDR3 in amino acids: CASSLPGEANTGELFF. The CDR3, as DNA: TGTGCCAGCAGCCTACCGGGGGAAGCGAACACCGGGGAGCTGTTTTTT.

This chain joins TRBV27 and TRBJ2-5; tentative D call: TRBD1 (6 bases). The CDR3 totals 16 residues. Deletions cut 5 bases from V and 2 bases from J, with 18 bases between. From germline, CDR1 is MNHEY and CDR2 SMNVEV (reference sequence). Here the CDR3 reads CASSPTGWTAQETQYF. The CDR3 nucleotides are TGTGCCAGCAGTCCAACTGGTTGGACAGCGCAAGAGACCCAGTACTTC.

This rearrangement joins TRBV27 to TRBJ1-2; possible D gene TRBD1, 6 bases. Trimming stripped 5 bases from V and 8 bases from J, with 18 bases between. Germline loops: CDR1 MNHEY, CDR2 SMNVEV (reference sequence). The CDR3 spans 14 residues. The CDR3 sequence is CASSPGTSLRGYTF. CDR3 coding DNA: TGTGCCAGCAGTCCCGGGACATCCCTGCGGGGCTACACCTTC.

The V call is TRBV5-6, the J call TRBJ1-2; D gene unclear. This CDR3 is built from 14 residues. Germline V CDR1 and CDR2: SGHDT, YYEEEE. V was clipped by 0 bases and J by 2 bases, with 8 bases between them. CDR3 in amino acids: CASSLGQPNYGYTF. The CDR3 bases are TGTGCCAGCAGCTTGGGTCAGCCGAACTATGGCTACACCTTC.

The CDR3 spells CASRLPTEANEQFF. The CDR3 coding sequence is TGTGCCAGCAGGTTACCGACAGAAGCCAATGAGCAGTTCTTC. This rearrangement joins TRBV28 to TRBJ2-1, with TRBD1 as a possible D gene (5 bases). The CDR3 has 14 residues. Trimming pared 6 bases from V and 6 bases from J, leaving 15 bases between. In germline, CDR1 is MDHEN, CDR2 SYDVKM.

The V and J genes are TRBV29-1 and TRBJ2-1, with 8 bases that match TRBD1. This CDR3 region has 16 residues. Germline trimming cut 7 bases from V and 4 bases from J; bases unmatched to any gene: 15. Germline-derived CDR1 and CDR2 are SQVTM and ANQGSEA. CDR3 loop: CSGIPQGDRRYNEQFF. The CDR3 DNA follows: TGCAGCGGAATTCCCCAGGGGGACAGGAGATACAATGAGCAGTTCTTC.

This chain links TRBV20-1 with TRBJ2-1, with D tentatively TRBD1 or TRBD2 (5 bases each). The V gene's germline CDR1 is DFQATT and CDR2 SNEGSKA (reference sequence). The CDR3 loop spans 14 amino acids. V was trimmed by 1 base and J by 4 bases, leaving 11 bases between them. The CDR3 is CSARVGTKYNEQFF. CDR3 sequence (DNA): TGCAGTGCTAGAGTCGGGACCAAATACAATGAGCAGTTCTTC.

V gene TRBV5-1 combines with J gene TRBJ2-3, with 9 bases identical to TRBD1. The V segment lost 4 bases and the J segment 3 bases; nucleotides outside the gene matches: 6. The CDR3 length is 15 residues. Germline loops: CDR1 SGHRS, CDR2 YFSETQ. CDR3 DNA: TGCGCCAGCAGCACTCGGACAGGGGTGACAGATACGCAGTATTTT. The encoded protein is CASSTRTGVTDTQYF.

This clonotype was found once. This chain's CDR3 is CASSADREDQPQHF. The DNA of the CDR3 is TGTGCCAGCTCAGCGGACAGGGAAGATCAGCCCCAGCATTTT. The chain employs TRBV18 and TRBJ1-5; 8 bases are shared with TRBD1. J was trimmed by 5 bases and V by 5 bases; bases with no gene match: 5. CDR3 length: 14 amino acids. The V gene's germline CDR1 is KGHSH and CDR2 LQKENI.

The chain carries TRBV4-1 and TRBJ2-7, with D tentatively TRBD2 (5 bases). The V and J ends lost 0 bases and 3 bases respectively, with 12 bases between them. CDR1 is MGHRA, CDR2 YSYEKL, per germline. The CDR3 totals 15 residues. The CDR3 here is CASSQERGSFYEQYF. The DNA of the CDR3 is TGCGCCAGCAGCCAAGAACGGGGATCTTTCTACGAGCAGTACTTC.

This chain links TRBV7-2 with TRBJ1-1; weak D call: TRBD1 (6 bases). V was shortened by 1 base and J by 5 bases, with 14 bases between the two germline ends. This CDR3 has 15 residues. In germline, CDR1 is SGHTA, CDR2 FQGNSA. This CDR3 reads CASSLVLGQNTEAFF. The CDR3 region has the DNA TGTGCCAGCAGCTTAGTGCTTGGACAGAATACTGAAGCTTTCTTT.

V usage is TRBV5-1 and J usage is TRBJ2-1, with TRBD2 matching 12 bases. Germline assignment: CDR1 SGHRS and CDR2 YFSETQ. V was pared by 2 bases and J by 7 bases, with 4 bases of the junction left unmatched. The CDR3 spans 15 residues. The CDR3 coding sequence is TGCGCCAGCAGCTTAACTAGCGGGGGGTTTAATGAGCAGTTCTTC. Residues: CASSLTSGGFNEQFF.

The chain employs TRBV9 and TRBJ2-2; 7 nucleotides align to TRBD1. The CDR3 consists of 15 residues. Germline V CDR1 and CDR2: SGDLS, YYNGEE. V was pared by 2 bases and J by 6 bases, with 7 bases of the junction left unmatched. The chain's CDR3 is CASSVNGRGPGELFF. CDR3 bases: TGTGCCAGCAGCGTTAATGGAAGGGGGCCCGGGGAGCTGTTTTTT.

The chain employs TRBV28 and TRBJ2-7; D not certain. This CDR3 is built from 13 residues. In germline, CDR1 is MDHEN, CDR2 SYDVKM. V was shortened by 2 bases and J by 3 bases, with 8 bases between the two germline ends. The CDR3 spells CASSLTGYYEQYF. DNA of the CDR3: TGTGCCAGCAGTTTAACGGGCTACTACGAGCAGTACTTC.

The chain joins TRBV11-2 to TRBJ2-7, with 7 bases identical to TRBD1. CDR1 and CDR2 from the germline V gene are SGHAT and FQNNGV. Losses at the gene ends were 8 bases for V and 2 bases for J; bases not matched to a gene: 3. The CDR3 is 12 amino acids. The DNA of the CDR3 is TGTGCCAGCGGGACAGCCACCTACGAGCAGTACTTC. It yields the protein CASGTATYEQYF.

The V and J genes are TRBV3-1 and TRBJ2-1; a possible D gene is TRBD2 (5 bases). This CDR3 comprises 14 residues. The V end lost 0 bases, the J end lost 6 bases, and 9 bases lay between the germline ends. The germline CDR1 and CDR2 sequences are LGHDT and YNNKEL (reference sequence). The chain's CDR3 is CASSQEWAGNEQFF. The CDR3 DNA reads TGTGCCAGCAGCCAAGAATGGGCGGGCAATGAGCAGTTCTTC.

CDR3 amino acids: CASSTTSAPYEQYF. The CDR3 DNA reads as TGTGCCAGCAGTACGACTAGCGCGCCCTACGAGCAGTACTTC. This chain uses TRBV27 with TRBJ2-7; 8 positions agree with TRBD2. With V trimmed by 5 bases and J by 2 bases, 5 bases remained unmatched. The CDR3 is made up of 14 amino acids. CDR1 and CDR2 (germline): MNHEY, SMNVEV (reference sequence).

V and J are TRBV9 and TRBJ2-2, with a possible D match to TRBD1 (5 bases). The germline V gene has CDR1 SGDLS and CDR2 YYNGEE. Trimming stripped 0 bases from V and 5 bases from J, with 11 bases between. This CDR3 comprises 15 residues. In DNA, the CDR3 is TGTGCCAGCAGCGTAGATAGGGGCGTGACCGGGGAGCTGTTTTTT. Its protein product is CASSVDRGVTGELFF.

This chain connects TRBV12-3 or TRBV12-4 to TRBJ2-1; D remains unclear. The CDR3 contains 14 residues. The V end was cut by 5 bases, the J end by 4 bases, with 12 bases between. CDR3 DNA sequence: TGTGCCAGCAGTCAGACTCCATCTTACAATGAGCAGTTCTTC. It yields the protein CASSQTPSYNEQFF.

The CDR3 sequence is CASSFGTENYEQYF. The CDR3 nucleotides read TGTGCCAGCAGCTTTGGAACAGAAAACTACGAGCAGTACTTC. The chain joins TRBV5-6 to TRBJ2-7; D unclear. In germline, CDR1 is SGHDT, CDR2 YYEEEE. The ends were cut back, 2 bases at V and 3 bases at J, with 12 bases in the middle. The CDR3 spans 14 residues. The entire variable domain, with the rest obtained from reference TRBV5-6 and TRBJ2-7, is as follows: DAGVTQSPTHLIKTRGQQVTLRCSPKSGHDTVSWYQQALGQGPQFIFQYYEEEERQRGNFPDRFSGHQFPNYSSELNVNALLLGDSALYLCASSFGTENYEQYFGPGTRLTVT.

The chain joins TRBV27 to TRBJ2-7; the D gene is possibly TRBD2 (6 bases). V shed 4 bases and J shed 2 bases, with 18 bases lying between them. The CDR3 sequence is 16 residues long. CDR1 is MNHEY, CDR2 SMNVEV, per germline (reference sequence). The CDR3 DNA reads as TGTGCCAGCAGTTCGTTAAAGGGGCGGGGAACCTACGAGCAGTACTTC. This encodes CASSSLKGRGTYEQYF.

The rearrangement joins TRBV28 to TRBJ1-5; the D is unclear. Germline V gives CDR1 MDHEN, CDR2 SYDVKM. This CDR3 has 18 amino acids. Trimming removed 0 bases from V and 0 bases from J, with 15 bases in between. The CDR3 nucleotides read TGTGCCAGCAGTTTATGGATCGGCGGAAGCCTTAGCAATCAGCCCCAGCATTTT. This encodes CASSLWIGGSLSNQPQHF. Based on the CDR3 plus reference TRBV28 and TRBJ1-5, the full variable domain is DVKVTQSSRYLVKRTGEKVFLECVQDMDHENMFWYRQDPGLGLRLIYFSYDVKMKEKGDIPEGYSVSREKKERFSLILESASTNQTSMYLCASSLWIGGSLSNQPQHFGDGTRLSIL.